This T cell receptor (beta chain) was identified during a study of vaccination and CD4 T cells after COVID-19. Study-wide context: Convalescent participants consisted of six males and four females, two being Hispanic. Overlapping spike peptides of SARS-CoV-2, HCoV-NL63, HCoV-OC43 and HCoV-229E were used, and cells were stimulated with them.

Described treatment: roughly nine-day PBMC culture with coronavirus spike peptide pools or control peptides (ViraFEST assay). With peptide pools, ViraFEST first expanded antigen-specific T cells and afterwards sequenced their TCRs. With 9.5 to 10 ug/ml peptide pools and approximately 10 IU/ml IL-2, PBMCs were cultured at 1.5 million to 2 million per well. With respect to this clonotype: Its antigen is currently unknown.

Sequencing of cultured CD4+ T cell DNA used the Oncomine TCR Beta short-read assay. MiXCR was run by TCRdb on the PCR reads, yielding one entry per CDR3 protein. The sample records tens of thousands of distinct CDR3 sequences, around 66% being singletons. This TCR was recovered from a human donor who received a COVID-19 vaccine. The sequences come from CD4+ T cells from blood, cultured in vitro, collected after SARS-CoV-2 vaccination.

In DNA, the CDR3 is TGTGCCACCAGTGATTTGACCCCACTCGAGCAGTACTTC. It specifies CATSDLTPLEQYF. This rearrangement joins TRBV24-1 to TRBJ2-7; D unclear. This CDR3 spans 13 amino acids. The V end was cut by 0 bases, the J end by 6 bases, with 8 bases between. CDR1 and CDR2 from the germline V gene are KGHDR and SFDVKD.